This T cell receptor beta chain was sequenced during a study of molecular identifiers for immune sequencing clone quantification. Germline lookup yields CDR1 SGHTA and CDR2 FQGNSA. The length of the CDR3 is 14 residues. In the case of this clonotype: One end of the junction is discordant with germline, which a read error may explain.

It was with previously described methods and listed TCR primers that bulk TCR libraries were made. Via MiXCR, TCRdb re-called the PCR reads, giving one row per CDR3 protein. The sample contains roughly 300,000 distinct CDR3 sequences, 24% of which appear only once. The V and J genes are TRBV7-2 and TRBJ2-4; maybe TRBD1 (5 bases). The sequencing input was naive CD8+ T cells from blood, with Jurkat cell RNA spiked in. Subset described: FACS-sorted CD8+CD4-CCR7+CD45RA+ naive T cells. This sequence originates from a human donor in good health. Some libraries in this study had Jurkat cell RNA spiked in. In nucleotides, the CDR3 is TGTGCCAGCAGCCCCTTCTCAGGGCGGTACCTTCCGTCCTTC. Translating gives CASSPFSGRYLPSF.